Listed below are T cell receptor beta chains from one sample, sequenced in a study of beta chain features in type 1 diabetes. Sequencing was performed with immunoSEQ multiplex PCR; in TCRdb, only in-frame clones are kept and a portion is missing. The table has some 350,000 clones, around an eighth seen once; the top ten hold about 0.016%. Specimen: naive CD4+ T cells from blood. The receptors here all came from a woman under 30 with type 1 diabetes. Both conserved end residues are part of each CDR3. A D gene is named only where the DNA matches it firmly. Clone size, where shown, is once, few, many, or a class for clones that have expanded.

cdr3_aa | cdr3_nt | cdr3_length | j_call | v_call | d_call | clone_size
CAWSILDRLGETQYF | TGTGCCTGGAGTATATTGGACAGGCTGGGGGAGACCCAGTACTTC | 15 | TRBJ2-5 | TRBV30 | TRBD1 | .
CASSPQSSEQYF | TGTGCCAGCAGTCCTCAGTCGTCCGAGCAGTACTTC | 12 | TRBJ2-7 | TRBV6-6 | . | few
CASSLVIQGNAEAFF | TGTGCCAGCAGCTTGGTAATTCAGGGGAATGCTGAAGCTTTCTTT | 15 | TRBJ1-1 | TRBV5-4 | . | .
CASSGGRGETQYF | TGTGCCAGCAGTGGCGGGAGGGGGGAGACCCAGTACTTC | 13 | TRBJ2-5 | TRBV2 | TRBD2 | .
CASSQAPQGGTDTQYF | TGCGCCAGCAGCCAAGCTCCCCAAGGGGGTACAGATACGCAGTATTTT | 16 | TRBJ2-3 | TRBV4-3 | . | .
CASSTDRFTGELFF | TGTGCCAGCAGCACCGACAGATTCACCGGGGAGCTGTTTTTT | 14 | TRBJ2-2 | TRBV7-9 | . | few
CASSSPRSGYTF | TGTGCCAGCAGCTCACCCAGGTCGGGCTACACCTTC | 12 | TRBJ1-2 | TRBV7-9 | . | .
CSASVGNGYTF | TGCAGTGCTAGTGTCGGGAATGGCTACACCTTC | 11 | TRBJ1-2 | TRBV20-1 | . | few
CASSEGLASETQYF | TGTGCCAGCAGTGAGGGACTAGCTTCGGAGACCCAGTACTTC | 14 | TRBJ2-5 | TRBV6-5 | TRBD2 | few
CATSRDRGTTNYGYTF | TGTGCCACCAGCAGAGATAGGGGGACCACTAACTATGGCTACACCTTC | 16 | TRBJ1-2 | TRBV15 | . | .
CASSYSPKPEQYF | TGTGCCAGCAGTTACTCGCCAAAGCCCGAGCAGTACTTC | 13 | TRBJ2-7 | TRBV6-5 | . | few
CASSFDRVGTEAFF | TGTGCCAGCAGCTTTGACAGGGTGGGCACTGAAGCTTTCTTT | 14 | TRBJ1-1 | TRBV7-9 | TRBD1 | .
CASRGLSDTQYF | TGTGCCAGCAGGGGACTTTCAGATACGCAGTATTTT | 12 | TRBJ2-3 | TRBV11-2 | . | .
CASSLYRVVDTQYF | TGTGCCAGCAGCTTATACAGGGTAGTTGATACGCAGTATTTT | 14 | TRBJ2-3 | TRBV11-2 | . | few
CASSYRDRGGNEQFF | TGCGCCAGCAGCTACCGGGACAGGGGAGGCAATGAGCAGTTCTTC | 15 | TRBJ2-1 | TRBV5-1 | TRBD1 | .
CASSSSGGTDTQYF | TGTGCCAGCAGTTCTAGCGGAGGCACAGATACGCAGTATTTT | 14 | TRBJ2-3 | TRBV6-6 | TRBD2 | few
CASSMRGSGANVLTF | TGTGCCAGTAGTATGAGGGGGTCCGGGGCCAACGTCCTGACTTTC | 15 | TRBJ2-6 | TRBV19 | . | .
CATSRDLSGLWASEQFF | TGTGCCACCAGCAGAGATCTCTCGGGGTTATGGGCTTCTGAGCAGTTCTTC | 17 | TRBJ2-1 | TRBV15 | . | few
CASGLNRDGGTEAFF | TGTGCTAGTGGTCTCAACAGGGACGGCGGCACTGAAGCTTTCTTT | 15 | TRBJ1-1 | TRBV12-5 | . | .
CASSSRAASGNTIYF | TGCGCCAGCAGCTCGCGGGCTGCCTCTGGAAACACCATATATTTT | 15 | TRBJ1-3 | TRBV4-3 | . | .
CASSAAWGAPRGANVLTF | TGTGCCAGCAGCGCGGCGTGGGGAGCACCTCGGGGGGCCAACGTCCTGACTTTC | 18 | TRBJ2-6 | TRBV9 | . | few
CASNRDRDSNEQFF | TGTGCCAGCAACCGGGACAGGGATTCCAATGAGCAGTTCTTC | 14 | TRBJ2-1 | TRBV28 | TRBD1 | .
CASSGTGENQPQHF | TGTGCCAGCTCCGGGACAGGGGAGAATCAGCCCCAGCATTTT | 14 | TRBJ1-5 | TRBV2 | TRBD1 | .
CAWSVGWTELF | TGTGCCTGGAGTGTAGGTTGGACAGAATTATTC | 11 | TRBJ2-7 | TRBV30 | . | .
CASSLALQGQGGETQYF | TGTGCCAGCAGCTTAGCGCTCCAGGGACAGGGGGGAGAGACCCAGTACTTC | 17 | TRBJ2-5 | TRBV7-2 | TRBD1 | few
CASSLAAGVSNEQFF | TGCGCCAGCAGCTTGGCAGCGGGAGTATCGAATGAGCAGTTCTTC | 15 | TRBJ2-1 | TRBV5-1 | TRBD2 | few
CASRRIVYEKLFF | TGTGCCAGCAGGCGGATAGTTTATGAAAAACTGTTTTTT | 13 | TRBJ1-4 | TRBV28 | . | .
CAWSRDSNQPQHF | TGTGCCTGGAGCCGAGATAGCAATCAGCCCCAGCATTTT | 13 | TRBJ1-5 | TRBV30 | . | .
CASSLFSTGGVREKLFF | TGTGCCAGCAGCTTATTCTCGACAGGGGGCGTTCGCGAAAAACTGTTTTTT | 17 | TRBJ1-4 | TRBV7-9 | TRBD1 | few
CAWSSGIATEAFF | TGTGCCTGGAGTTCAGGGATAGCCACTGAAGCTTTCTTT | 13 | TRBJ1-1 | TRBV30 | . | few
CASSPRDTGELFF | TGTGCCAGCAGCCCCCGGGACACCGGGGAGCTGTTTTTT | 13 | TRBJ2-2 | TRBV5-4 | . | .
CARRDSRSAYEQYF | TGTGCTCGACGGGACTCAAGGTCGGCCTACGAGCAGTACTTC | 14 | TRBJ2-7 | TRBV30 | . | few
CASSLTSLAAADTEAFF | TGTGCCAGCAGCTTAACCTCCCTCGCGGCAGCTGACACTGAAGCTTTCTTT | 17 | TRBJ1-1 | TRBV7-9 | . | .
CASAGNTEAFF | TGTGCCAGCGCGGGGAACACTGAAGCTTTCTTT | 11 | TRBJ1-1 | TRBV6-5 | . | few
CASSQGQVAYSGNTIYF | TGTGCCAGCAGCCAGGGACAGGTGGCTTACTCTGGAAACACCATATATTTT | 17 | TRBJ1-3 | TRBV7-9 | TRBD1 | .
CASSIGGQGTQPQHF | TGTGCCAGTAGTATAGGGGGACAGGGTACCCAGCCCCAGCATTTT | 15 | TRBJ1-5 | TRBV19 | TRBD1 | .
CASTYWGGLYEQYF | TGTGCCAGCACATATTGGGGGGGGCTCTACGAGCAGTACTTC | 14 | TRBJ2-7 | TRBV6-1 | . | few
CASSKLAEGRDTQYF | TGCGCCAGCAGTAAGCTAGCGGAGGGGCGGGATACGCAGTATTTT | 15 | TRBJ2-3 | TRBV4-3 | TRBD2 | few
CATSSPTTTGLEQYF | TGTGCCACCAGCAGCCCCACCACGACAGGGCTCGAGCAGTACTTC | 15 | TRBJ2-7 | TRBV15 | TRBD1 | few
CATSSDMNTEAFF | TGTGCCACCAGCAGTGACATGAACACTGAAGCTTTCTTT | 13 | TRBJ1-1 | TRBV15 | . | few
CSGDTGVSDTQYF | TGCAGCGGAGATACGGGAGTTTCAGATACGCAGTATTTT | 13 | TRBJ2-3 | TRBV29-1 | . | few
CATRYGGQPNTEAFF | TGTGCCACCAGATACGGGGGACAGCCGAACACTGAAGCTTTCTTT | 15 | TRBJ1-1 | TRBV15 | TRBD1 | few
CASSLGLAGVYNEQFF | TGTGCCAGCAGCTTAGGACTAGCGGGAGTTTACAATGAGCAGTTCTTC | 16 | TRBJ2-1 | TRBV11-3 | TRBD2 | .
CASSLSATSGQETQYF | TGTGCCAGCAGCTTATCGGCGACTAGCGGCCAAGAGACCCAGTACTTC | 16 | TRBJ2-5 | TRBV11-2 | TRBD2 | .
CASSLWRGTEAFF | TGTGCCAGCAGTTTGTGGCGGGGGACTGAAGCTTTCTTT | 13 | TRBJ1-1 | TRBV5-8 | . | once
CASSLVSGSGYTF | TGTGCCAGCAGCTTAGTATCGGGGAGCGGCTACACCTTC | 13 | TRBJ1-2 | TRBV7-2 | . | .
CAWSVWSNPGANVLTF | TGTGCCTGGAGTGTATGGAGCAATCCTGGGGCCAACGTCCTGACTTTC | 16 | TRBJ2-6 | TRBV30 | . | few
CASTQGNQPQHF | TGTGCCAGCACCCAGGGTAATCAGCCCCAGCATTTT | 12 | TRBJ1-5 | TRBV28 | . | few
CASSERQGGPGANVLTF | TGTGCCAGCAGTGAGCGGCAGGGGGGCCCTGGGGCCAACGTCCTGACTTTC | 17 | TRBJ2-6 | TRBV25-1 | . | few
CAWNQDRAETQYF | TGTGCCTGGAATCAGGACAGGGCAGAGACCCAGTACTTC | 13 | TRBJ2-5 | TRBV30 | TRBD1 | .
CASSEYLAGVSTDTQYF | TGTGCCAGCAGTGAATATCTAGCGGGAGTAAGCACAGATACGCAGTATTTT | 17 | TRBJ2-3 | TRBV25-1 | TRBD2 | few
CASSGQKNTGELFF | TGTGCCAGCTCGGGACAGAAGAACACCGGGGAGCTGTTTTTT | 14 | TRBJ2-2 | TRBV2 | TRBD1 | .
CASSPGQGVAQPQHF | TGTGCCAGCAGTCCCGGGCAGGGGGTAGCTCAGCCCCAGCATTTT | 15 | TRBJ1-5 | TRBV28 | TRBD1 | few
CASSLDRGRTGPTGTQYF | TGTGCCAGCAGCTTAGATAGGGGCCGGACAGGGCCCACAGGGACGCAGTATTTT | 18 | TRBJ2-3 | TRBV11-3 | TRBD1 | few